This paragraph covers one TCR beta chain sequence. Its target is unknown. Per the germline V gene, CDR1 is MNHNS and CDR2 is SASEGT. V dropped 6 bases and J dropped 5 bases, with 8 bases sitting between them. The CDR3 contains 13 residues. The sample belongs to a study of graft-versus-host responses after intestinal transplantation. Study observations and caveats: Detected in recipient marrow were GvH clones, some of which were first observed in ileum or blood.

The table came from immunoSEQ multiplex PCR; TCRdb's copy has only in-frame clones and leaves some out. The repertoire includes about 54,000 clones, under 95% of them detected once, and 5% to 6.5% sits in the top ten. The V call is TRBV6-1, the J call TRBJ1-6; D is unresolved. The sample in question was PBMCs, obtained around 95 weeks after intestinal transplant. This clonotype originated in a human patient who received an intestinal transplant, so some T cells may come from the graft donor. Here the CDR3 DNA reads TGTGCCAGCAGACGGCTGGATAATTCACCCCTCCACTTT. Amino acid sequence: CASRRLDNSPLHF.